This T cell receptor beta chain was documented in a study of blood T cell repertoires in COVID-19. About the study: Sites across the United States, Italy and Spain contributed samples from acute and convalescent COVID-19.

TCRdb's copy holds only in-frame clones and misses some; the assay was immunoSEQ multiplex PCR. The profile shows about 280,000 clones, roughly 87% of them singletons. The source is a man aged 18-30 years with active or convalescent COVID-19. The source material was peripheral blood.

CDR3 DNA sequence: TGTGCCAGTAGTATAGTACAGGGGGAAAAACTGTTTTTT. Amino acid sequence: CASSIVQGEKLFF. V usage is TRBV19 and J usage is TRBJ1-4; 7 bases map to TRBD1. Germline CDR1 LNHDA, CDR2 SQIVND (reference sequence). V lost 1 base, J lost 8 bases, and 1 base stayed unmatched. The CDR3 is made up of 13 amino acids.